This paragraph covers one T cell receptor (beta chain) sequence. The antigen is undetermined. The data belong to a study of OX40 agonist ivuxolimab in advanced cancers. About the study: With ivuxolimab, an agonistic anti-OX40 (CD134) antibody, patients were treated. Patients got intravenous ivuxolimab at 0.01 to 10 mg/kg every 2 weeks.

The repertoire was sequenced with immunoSEQ multiplex PCR; TCRdb's copy has only in-frame clones and lacks some. The profile shows 57,000 or so clones, about 86% of them singletons. The CDR3 is 15 amino acids. J gave up 7 bases and V 6 bases, and 14 bases lay outside the gene matches. Germline V gives CDR1 SGHDT, CDR2 YYEEEE. Whole-study results and caveats: Average numbers of expanded clones were greater in CD8+ T cells than in CD4+. Expanded peripheral T-cell antigen specificity went undetermined.

The clonotype was recovered from an adult with an advanced solid tumor such as melanoma, head and neck, liver or kidney cancer. This chain uses TRBV5-6 with TRBJ1-2; 8 nucleotides align to TRBD1. The sample consisted of CD4+ or CD8+ T cells sorted from blood, taken in a trial of the OX40 agonist ivuxolimab. CDR3 sequence reads: CASNFPRGQGGGYTF. CDR3 sequence (DNA): TGTGCCAGCAACTTCCCCAGGGGGCAGGGTGGTGGCTACACCTTC.